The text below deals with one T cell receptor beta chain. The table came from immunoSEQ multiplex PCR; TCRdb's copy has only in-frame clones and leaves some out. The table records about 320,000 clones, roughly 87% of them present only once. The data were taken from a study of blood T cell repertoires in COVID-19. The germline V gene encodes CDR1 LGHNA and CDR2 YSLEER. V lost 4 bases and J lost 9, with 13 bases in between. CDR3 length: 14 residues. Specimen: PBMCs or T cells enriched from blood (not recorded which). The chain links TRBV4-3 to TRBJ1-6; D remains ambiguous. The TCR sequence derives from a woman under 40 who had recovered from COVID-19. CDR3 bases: TGCGCCAGCAGCCCAGTTCAACGGGGTTCACCCCTCCACTTT. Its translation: CASSPVQRGSPLHF.